The clone carrying this T cell receptor beta chain was counted ten times or more. Trimming shortened V by 0 bases and J by 1 base, and 12 bases separated the two germline ends. The CDR3 loop spans 15 amino acids. Germline V gene data show CDR1 as DFQATT and CDR2 as SNEGSKA (reference sequence). The data are from a study of identical twins. Unique molecular identifiers were in the cDNA, with template-switch universal primer binding. TCRdb itself ran the 5' RACE reads through MiXCR, one entry per CDR3 protein. The sample yields some 320,000 distinct CDR3 sequences, around 12% seen once. These same data were also listed under a study on yellow fever vaccine responses in identical twins.

This receptor was identified in a woman in her late teens or twenties in good health. The chain uses TRBV20-1 and TRBJ1-1; a possible D gene is TRBD1 (6 bases). The specimen was CD8+ T cells sorted from blood. The CDR3 nucleotides are TGCAGTGCTAGAGATATGGCAGGGGAGAACACTGAAGCTTTCTTT. It encodes CSARDMAGENTEAFF.